The clone carrying this TCR beta chain appeared a single time. The record originates from a study of blood T cell repertoires in COVID-19. About the research overall: Spain, Italy and the United States supplied samples that represented acute and convalescent COVID-19. From T cells, B-cell-depleted T cells, or PBMCs came the material, which was cDNA or gDNA.

Study processing details: Amplifying reference gene primers gave estimates of nucleated cell counts. Libraries were prepared by immunoSEQ multiplex PCR; TCRdb keeps only in-frame clonotypes and omits some of them. V, J and clone size are taken as reported in that table, and D and trimming were inferred from the DNA itself. Of about 75,000 clones in the sample, about 88% were seen once. This TCR was recovered from a human donor in a cohort sampled during active COVID-19. Sequenced sample: peripheral blood.

CDR3 sequence: CSGGLAGDTGELFF. CDR3 nucleotide sequence: TGCAGCGGGGGACTAGCGGGAGACACCGGGGAGCTGTTTTTT. The chain employs TRBV29-1 and TRBJ2-2, with 14 bases lining up with TRBD2. J lost 3 bases, V lost 7 bases, and 1 base had no gene match. This CDR3 has 14 residues. Germline assignment: CDR1 SQVTM and CDR2 ANQGSEA.